Listed below are T cell receptor beta chains from one sample, sequenced in a study of T cell repertoires in cytomegalovirus infection. Which antigens these TCRs recognize remains unknown. From the reads, TCRdb called clonotypes with MiXCR, one entry per CDR3 protein. The repertoire holds 160,000 or so distinct CDR3 sequences, roughly a fifth seen once, with about 25% in the top ten. Sequencing used CD8+ T cells from cultured PBMCs, obtained from culture after CMV antigen stimulation. These receptors came from a human donor in good health (CMV status not recorded). Some clones in this sample may be carry-over from other donors' samples. CDR3s include the opening cysteine and the closing phenylalanine or tryptophan. A D gene is named only where the DNA matches it firmly. A clone size is listed for some rows: how often the clone was seen (once, few, many), or a class if it is expanded.

j_gene,abundance,d_gene,v_gene,CDR3aa,CDR3nt
TRBJ1-2,-,-,TRBV12-3/TRBV12-4,CASPRKNGYTF,TGTGCCAGCCCTAGAAAGAATGGCTACACCTTC
TRBJ1-1,-,TRBD1,TRBV5-1,CASSWGTGERNTEAFF,TGCGCCAGCAGCTGGGGGACAGGGGAAAGAAACACTGAAGCTTTCTTT
TRBJ2-7,few,TRBD2,TRBV7-2,CASSLDFSGVLSYEQYF,TGTGCCAGCAGCTTAGACTTCAGCGGGGTCCTCTCCTACGAGCAGTACTTC
TRBJ2-7,-,TRBD1,TRBV6-2/TRBV6-3,CASSRDRGRDEQYF,TGTGCCAGCAGCCGAGACAGGGGGCGCGACGAGCAGTACTTC
TRBJ1-1,few,-,TRBV13,CASSLGPTNTEAFF,TGTGCCAGCAGCTTAGGACCTACCAACACTGAAGCTTTCTTT
TRBJ2-1,-,TRBD1,TRBV11-2,CASRIPEGSQGVSEQFF,TGTGCCAGCAGGATACCCGAGGGGAGTCAGGGGGTGAGTGAGCAGTTCTTC
TRBJ1-5,few,TRBD1,TRBV9,CASSAGQDNQPQHF,TGTGCCAGCAGCGCCGGACAGGACAATCAGCCCCAGCATTTT
TRBJ2-1,-,-,TRBV7-6,CASSFGGNYNEQFF,TGTGCCAGCAGCTTCGGCGGGAATTACAATGAGCAGTTCTTC
TRBJ1-2,-,-,TRBV12-3/TRBV12-4,CASSLGQVDYGYTF,TGTGCCAGCAGTTTAGGACAGGTGGACTATGGCTACACCTTC
TRBJ1-2,few,-,TRBV6-5,CASSYSGGDGYTF,TGTGCCAGCAGTTACTCAGGGGGAGACGGCTACACCTTC
TRBJ2-5,-,TRBD2,TRBV5-1,CASSTGLAEQETQYF,TGCGCCAGCAGCACGGGACTAGCGGAACAAGAGACCCAGTACTTC
TRBJ2-1,-,TRBD1,TRBV7-9,CASSSSGTGLYNEQFF,TGTGCCAGCAGCTCCTCGGGGACAGGGCTTTACAATGAGCAGTTCTTC
TRBJ2-5,many,-,TRBV7-9,CASELREGDETQYF,TGTGCCAGCGAACTAAGGGAGGGGGACGAGACCCAGTACTTC
TRBJ2-7,-,-,TRBV4-1,CASSQDRQPMRDEQYF,TGCGCCAGCAGCCAAGATAGACAGCCGATGAGGGACGAGCAGTACTTC
TRBJ2-1,few,-,TRBV6-8,CASSPSIYYNEQFF,TGTGCCAGCAGTCCCTCGATCTACTACAATGAGCAGTTCTTC
TRBJ1-1,few,TRBD1,TRBV6-2/TRBV6-3,CASILRDRMNTEAFF,TGTGCCAGCATCTTAAGGGACAGGATGAACACTGAAGCTTTCTTT
TRBJ1-3,-,TRBD1,TRBV7-2,CASSGGTVLSGNTIYF,TGTGCCAGCAGCGGGGGGACAGTCCTCTCTGGAAACACCATATATTTT
TRBJ1-5,few,TRBD1,TRBV7-9,CASSLIAGTGGPYSNQPQHF,TGTGCCAGCAGCTTAATTGCTGGGACAGGGGGTCCTTATAGCAATCAGCCCCAGCATTTT
TRBJ1-3,once,-,TRBV4-3,CASSPEGLAIYF,TGCGCCAGCAGCCCTGAGGGGCTGGCCATATATTTT
TRBJ2-7,-,-,TRBV12-3/TRBV12-4,CASSRWTERIGAYEQYF,TGTGCCAGCAGTCGTTGGACAGAAAGAATTGGAGCCTACGAGCAGTACTTC
TRBJ2-7,few,TRBD1,TRBV6-5,CASTLSPGQGEQYF,TGTGCCAGCACCCTATCGCCGGGACAGGGAGAGCAGTACTTC
TRBJ2-1,-,-,TRBV11-2,CASSFGLDRSGDNEQFF,TGTGCCAGCAGCTTTGGCCTAGACAGGTCTGGAGACAATGAGCAGTTCTTC
TRBJ2-3,few,-,TRBV30,CAWSVSLATDTQYF,TGTGCCTGGAGTGTATCGTTAGCCACAGATACGCAGTATTTT
TRBJ2-2,few,-,TRBV7-9,CANLAEAYTGELFF,TGTGCCAACCTGGCGGAGGCTTACACCGGGGAGCTGTTTTTT
TRBJ2-5,few,TRBD1,TRBV7-2,CASSLNRGVQETQYF,TGTGCCAGCAGCTTGAACAGGGGGGTCCAAGAGACCCAGTACTTC
TRBJ2-2,-,-,TRBV28,CASSLLSNVAITGELFF,TGTGCCAGCAGTTTGTTATCGAATGTAGCCATCACCGGGGAGCTGTTTTTT
TRBJ2-3,-,-,TRBV6-2/TRBV6-3,CASSPPQAGATDTQYF,TGTGCCAGCAGTCCCCCTCAGGCAGGGGCCACAGATACGCAGTATTTT
TRBJ1-3,few,-,TRBV7-9,CASSFRQFSSGNTIYF,TGTGCCAGCAGCTTCCGACAGTTTTCCTCTGGAAACACCATATATTTT
TRBJ2-1,-,TRBD2,TRBV6-8,CATAPGLADFNEQFF,TGTGCTACCGCACCGGGACTAGCGGATTTCAATGAGCAGTTCTTC
TRBJ1-6,-,TRBD1,TRBV23-1,CASSPIRTGVYSYNSPLHF,TGCGCCAGCAGTCCCATAAGGACAGGGGTTTATTCCTATAATTCACCCCTCCACTTT
TRBJ2-3,-,-,TRBV6-2/TRBV6-3,CASSYYLGTDTQYF,TGTGCCAGCAGTTACTATTTGGGCACAGATACGCAGTATTTT
TRBJ1-2,-,TRBD1,TRBV6-2/TRBV6-3,CASSAHYGQGPGYTF,TGTGCCAGCAGTGCCCACTACGGACAGGGCCCTGGCTACACCTTC
TRBJ2-1,-,-,TRBV7-6,CASSLAVTGSYNEQFF,TGTGCCAGCAGCTTAGCGGTCACAGGATCCTACAATGAGCAGTTCTTC
TRBJ2-5,-,-,TRBV5-6,CASSLGGDLQETQYF,TGTGCCAGCAGCTTGGGAGGAGATCTCCAAGAGACCCAGTACTTC
TRBJ2-1,-,-,TRBV7-9,CASSLVSGADEQFF,TGTGCCAGCAGCTTAGTCTCCGGGGCCGATGAGCAGTTCTTC
TRBJ2-7,few,-,TRBV10-3,CAISELKGSTYEQYF,TGTGCCATCAGTGAGTTAAAGGGGTCCACCTACGAGCAGTACTTC
TRBJ1-1,few,TRBD1,TRBV7-9,CASSLQGQEAFF,TGTGCCAGCAGCCTCCAGGGACAGGAAGCTTTCTTT
TRBJ2-3,-,TRBD2,TRBV7-2,CASSPQSSGVTDTQYF,TGTGCCAGCAGCCCGCAGTCTAGCGGGGTCACAGATACGCAGTATTTT
TRBJ1-6,-,TRBD1,TRBV25-1,CASSAGQVYNSPLHF,TGTGCCAGCTCCGCCGGACAGGTGTATAATTCACCCCTCCACTTT
TRBJ2-7,-,-,TRBV7-9,CASSPTTGRDYEQYF,TGTGCCAGCAGCCCTACAACAGGGAGAGACTACGAGCAGTACTTC
TRBJ1-3,few,TRBD1,TRBV12-3/TRBV12-4,CASSTDRDNSGNTIYF,TGTGCCAGCAGTACGGACAGGGATAACTCTGGAAACACCATATATTTT
TRBJ2-5,few,TRBD1,TRBV20-1,CSARDGQGTPFQYF,TGCAGTGCTAGAGATGGACAGGGAACCCCTTTCCAGTACTTC
TRBJ1-1,few,TRBD1,TRBV12-3/TRBV12-4,CASSFDRATEAFF,TGTGCCAGCAGTTTTGACAGGGCCACTGAAGCTTTCTTT
TRBJ1-2,few,TRBD1,TRBV7-2,CASSGLGTGDGYTF,TGTGCCAGCAGTGGGCTCGGGACAGGGGATGGCTACACCTTC
TRBJ2-1,few,TRBD1,TRBV7-9,CASSRAFQDRGRDEQFF,TGTGCCAGCAGTCGCGCGTTTCAGGACAGGGGTCGCGATGAGCAGTTCTTC
TRBJ1-1,-,-,TRBV7-2,CASSPLREVTEAFF,TGTGCCAGCAGCCCCCTGCGGGAAGTCACTGAAGCTTTCTTT
TRBJ2-5,few,TRBD1,TRBV6-1,CASSEPGQGSGTQYF,TGTGCCAGCAGTGAGCCGGGACAGGGCTCGGGGACCCAGTACTTC
TRBJ2-2,few,TRBD2,TRBV24-1,CATSDLLTELAGAPSPGELFF,TGTGCCACCAGTGATTTGCTAACGGAACTAGCGGGGGCCCCGAGTCCCGGGGAGCTGTTTTTT
TRBJ2-7,few,-,TRBV29-1,CSVYLPGGGMAEQYF,TGCAGCGTTTATTTGCCTGGAGGGGGAATGGCCGAGCAGTACTTC
TRBJ1-5,-,-,TRBV6-1,CASSEWGTTNQPQHF,TGTGCCAGTAGTGAATGGGGGACCACGAATCAGCCCCAGCATTTT
TRBJ1-3,few,-,TRBV2,CATPRGDGGSSGNTIYF,TGTGCCACCCCTCGGGGGGACGGAGGCAGCTCTGGAAACACCATATATTTT
TRBJ2-7,few,TRBD2,TRBV7-6,CASSLASGATYEQYF,TGTGCCAGCAGCCTAGCTAGCGGGGCGACCTACGAGCAGTACTTC
TRBJ1-5,few,-,TRBV7-2,CASSLAGKWNQPQHF,TGTGCCAGCAGCTTAGCAGGGAAGTGGAATCAGCCCCAGCATTTT
TRBJ2-5,-,-,TRBV7-2,CASSSRPVRGQETQYF,TGTGCCAGCAGCTCTAGACCAGTACGGGGTCAAGAGACCCAGTACTTC
TRBJ2-1,-,-,TRBV4-3,CASSSLASSYNEQFF,TGCGCCAGCAGCAGTCTAGCTAGCTCCTACAATGAGCAGTTCTTC